The entry below describes one TCR beta chain. Clones were sequenced by immunoSEQ multiplex PCR, and TCRdb holds only the in-frame ones, with some missing. The sample lists tens of thousands of clones; 60% to 80% were seen once. The data derive from a study of T cell clones after liver transplantation. The CDR3 is 15 residues long. Per the germline V gene, CDR1 is SGHTA and CDR2 is FQGTGA. Trimming cost V 5 bases and J 4 bases, with 18 bases left between them. Source: CD4+ T cells from blood, taken at the 22-month timepoint. This receptor was identified in a human patient who received a liver transplant. Part of the T cells may come from the graft donor. J is TRBJ2-7 and V is TRBV7-3; tentative D call: TRBD1 (6 bases). DNA for the CDR3: TGTGCCAGCAGCCTAGGCGGCGGAAGGGGGTACGAGCAGTACTTC. It codes for CASSLGGGRGYEQYF.